These 10 T cell receptor beta chains were sequenced from one sample in a study of cytomegalovirus exposure and HLA in healthy donors. The PCR used 60 Vbeta and 13 Jbeta primers. Only in-frame clones appear in the TCRdb table, and some are missing; sequencing was by immunoSEQ multiplex PCR. The table shows approximately 200,000 clones, with about 81% occurring only once. The source material was PBMCs. The origin of the receptors is a woman aged 18-29 years in good health and CMV-seropositive.

V and J are TRBV30 and TRBJ2-2; no clear D gene. This CDR3 region has 16 residues. The germline V and J ends were trimmed by 0 bases and 1 base, with 12 bases remaining between them. Germline loops: CDR1 GTSNPN, CDR2 SVGIG (reference sequence). CDR3 protein: CAWSVSWQMNTGELFF. Written as DNA, the CDR3 is TGTGCCTGGAGTGTTTCCTGGCAGATGAACACCGGGGAGCTGTTTTTT.

The gene calls are TRBV19 and TRBJ1-1; the D is unclear. The V end lost 1 base, the J end lost 5 bases, and 11 bases lay between the germline ends. The germline V gene has CDR1 LNHDA and CDR2 SQIVND (reference sequence). This CDR3 region has 14 residues. DNA of the CDR3: TGTGCCAGTAGTATAGGGAGGGCCGGTACTGAAGCTTTCTTT. Amino acid sequence: CASSIGRAGTEAFF.

This clone was seen a few times. This sequence joins TRBV5-1 and TRBJ1-3, with unresolved D. Per the germline V gene, CDR1 is SGHRS and CDR2 is YFSETQ. V was clipped by 0 bases and J by 0 bases, with 7 bases between them. The CDR3 is 15 residues long. The CDR3 region is CASSLESSSGNTIYF. CDR3 coding DNA: TGCGCCAGCAGCTTGGAGTCGAGCTCTGGAAACACCATATATTTT.

The chain couples TRBV6-5 to TRBJ2-5; TRBD1 aligns across 7 bases. The CDR3 is made up of 13 amino acids. The ends lost 6 bases at V and 3 bases at J; junction bases unmatched: 4. The germline V gene has CDR1 MNHEY and CDR2 SVGAGI. In nucleotides, the CDR3 is TGTGCCAGCAGGAAAACAGGGGAAGAGACCCAGTACTTC. Encoded protein: CASRKTGEETQYF.

V usage is TRBV9 and J usage is TRBJ1-2, with D tentatively TRBD1 (6 bases). Germline V gene sequence: CDR1 SGDLS, CDR2 YYNGEE. The germline V and J ends were trimmed by 3 bases and 8 bases, with 20 bases remaining between them. This CDR3 has 15 residues. The CDR3 protein is CASSARGTGSSGYTF. Written as DNA, the CDR3 is TGTGCCAGCAGCGCCCGAGGTACAGGGTCTTCGGGCTACACCTTC. Using reference TRBV9 and TRBJ1-2 for the parts outside the CDR3, the full variable domain is DSGVTQTPKHLITATGQRVTLRCSPRSGDLSVYWYQQSLDQGLQFLIQYYNGEERAKGNILERFSAQQFPDLHSELNLSSLELGDSALYFCASSARGTGSSGYTFGSGTRLTVV.

V usage is TRBV5-1 and J usage is TRBJ2-7; D is possibly TRBD2 (6 bases). Germline V gene data show CDR1 as SGHRS and CDR2 as YFSETQ. The ends were cut back, 0 bases at V and 3 bases at J, with 10 bases in the middle. This CDR3 region has 14 residues. CDR3 DNA sequence: TGCGCCAGCAGCTTGGCGGGAGCAAACTACGAGCAGTACTTC. This gives the protein CASSLAGANYEQYF.

The chain uses TRBV5-4 and TRBJ2-2; tentatively, D is TRBD2 (5 bases). The CDR3 sequence is 12 residues long. Germline CDR1 SGHNT, CDR2 YYREEE (reference sequence). The ends were cut back, 0 bases at V and 11 bases at J, with 8 bases in the middle. The CDR3 region is CASSLAGGELFF. The CDR3 coding sequence is TGTGCCAGCAGCTTGGCCGGAGGCGAGCTGTTTTTT.

J is TRBJ1-2 and V is TRBV5-1; 7 bases are shared with TRBD1. The CDR3 has 12 residues. Germline V gives CDR1 SGHRS, CDR2 YFSETQ. V was clipped by 5 bases and J by 7 bases; unmatched bases: 5. CDR3 amino acids: CASRTGMSGYTF. The CDR3 DNA is TGCGCCAGCAGGACAGGGATGAGTGGCTACACCTTC.

The sample holds a few counts of this clone. This chain uses TRBV5-1 with TRBJ1-1; 9 bases agree with TRBD1. V shed 5 bases and J 5 bases; nucleotides not matched to a gene: 4. CDR3 length equals 13 residues. The germline V gene has CDR1 SGHRS and CDR2 YFSETQ. The CDR3 sequence: CASRYGQGTEAFF. CDR3 sequence (DNA): TGCGCCAGCAGATACGGACAGGGGACTGAAGCTTTCTTT.

A note on this clone: The junction and the germline gene differ at one end; a read error may be behind it. J is TRBJ1-2 and V is TRBV7-2, with D unclear. The CDR3 spans 16 residues. CDR1 and CDR2 from the germline V gene are SGHTA and FQGNSA. The CDR3 loop reads CASSLASPNNLYGYTF. The CDR3 bases are TGTGCCAGCAGCCTAGCTAGTCCTAATAATCTCTATGGCTACACCTTC.